What follows are 2 T cell receptor beta chains derived from one specimen sequenced in a study of shared clonotypes between healthy human individuals. TCRdb's table, derived via immunoSEQ multiplex PCR, lists solely in-frame clones and lacks some. The repertoire includes 1,400,000 or so clones, about 98.5% of them detected once, and 0.36% sits in the top ten. The specimen was naive CD4+ T cells sorted from blood. Subset described: CD45RA+ positively selected. The receptors were sampled from a man aged 25 to 40 in good health.

The chain is built from TRBV29-1 and TRBJ1-2; TRBD1 might be the D (6 bases). CDR3 length: 13 residues. V lost 3 bases, J lost 5 bases, and 13 bases lay in between. The germline V gene has CDR1 SQVTM and CDR2 ANQGSEA. The CDR3 is CSVEDKGGYGYTF. The CDR3 DNA is TGCAGCGTTGAGGATAAGGGGGGATATGGCTACACCTTC.

This chain connects TRBV7-9 to TRBJ1-3; D not certain. The CDR3 has 12 residues. Between the trimmed V and J ends, which lost 5 bases and 7 bases, there was a span of 9 bases. Germline CDR1 SEHNR, CDR2 FQNEAQ (reference sequence). CDR3 coding DNA: TGTGCCAGCAGCCCTCAGGAGAACACCATATATTTT. This sequence encodes CASSPQENTIYF. Full variable domain (missing parts from reference TRBV7-9 and TRBJ1-3): DTGVSQNPRHKITKRGQNVTFRCDPISEHNRLYWYRQTLGQGPEFLTYFQNEAQLEKSRLLSDRFSAERPKGSFSTLEIQRTEQGDSAMYLCASSPQENTIYFGEGSWLTVV.